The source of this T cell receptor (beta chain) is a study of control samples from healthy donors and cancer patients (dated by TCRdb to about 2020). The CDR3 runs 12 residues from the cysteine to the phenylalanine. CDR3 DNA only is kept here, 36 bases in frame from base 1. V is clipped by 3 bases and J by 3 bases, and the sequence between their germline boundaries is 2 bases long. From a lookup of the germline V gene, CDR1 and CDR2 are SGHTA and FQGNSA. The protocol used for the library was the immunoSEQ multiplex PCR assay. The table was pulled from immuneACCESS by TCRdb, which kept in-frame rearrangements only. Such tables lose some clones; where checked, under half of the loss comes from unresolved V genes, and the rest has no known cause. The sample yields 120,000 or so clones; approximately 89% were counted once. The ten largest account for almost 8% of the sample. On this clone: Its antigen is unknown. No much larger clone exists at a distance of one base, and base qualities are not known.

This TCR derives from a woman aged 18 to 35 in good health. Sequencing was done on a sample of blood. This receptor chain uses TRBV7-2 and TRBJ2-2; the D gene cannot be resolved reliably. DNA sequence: TGTGCCAGCAGCTTCGACACCGGGGAGCTGTTTTTT. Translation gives CASSFDTGELFF.